This TCR beta chain is drawn from a study of blood T cell repertoires in COVID-19. On the study more broadly: Whether acute or convalescent, the COVID-19 samples came from the United States, Italy and Spain. T cells, B-cell-depleted T cells, or PBMCs provided the cDNA or gDNA that served as material.

Original methodology: Amplification from reference gene primers served as the basis for estimated nucleated cell counts. Measured with immunoSEQ multiplex PCR; TCRdb has only the in-frame clones, and not every one. V, J and clone size derive from that table, while D and trimming were established from the DNA sequence. Of some 460,000 clones detected, around nine tenths appear once; the ten largest clones hold over 1.5%. Assignment of participants to cohorts was predicated upon participant-reported clinical history. The CDR3 has 15 amino acids. Per germline, CDR1 ENHRY and CDR2 SYGVKD. Trimming took 0 bases from V and 0 from J, leaving 8 bases between them.

This sequence was found in a woman in her late teens or twenties with acute COVID-19. The chain couples TRBV10-3 to TRBJ1-2, with D perhaps TRBD1 (5 bases). Sequencing used PBMCs or T cells enriched from blood (not recorded which). The CDR3 loop reads CAISESGGANYGYTF. The CDR3 DNA sequence: TGTGCCATCAGTGAGTCCGGGGGAGCTAACTATGGCTACACCTTC.